This T cell receptor (beta chain) was sequenced for a study of response to subunit inactivated influenza vaccine. TCRdb independently ran MiXCR on the RT-PCR reads; one entry per CDR3 protein. Here the sample spans 450,000 to 600,000 distinct CDR3 sequences, approximately 7.3% being singletons. The CDR3 runs 13 residues. Germline V gene lookup returns CDR1 LGHNA and CDR2 YSLEER. The germline V and J ends were trimmed by 3 bases and 7 bases, with 12 bases remaining between them. This material consisted of PBMCs from blood, taken roughly 24 months after vaccination. The V gene is TRBV4-3, the J gene TRBJ1-1; D possibly corresponds to TRBD1 (5 bases). The TCR comes from a man between 50 and 75 years old who received an inactivated influenza vaccine. The CDR3 DNA reads as TGCGCCAGCAGCCAGGGCGGGGGGGATGAAGCTTTCTTT. Amino acid sequence: CASSQGGGDEAFF.